The 30 T cell receptor beta chains given below trace back to one sample, sequenced in a study of T cell responses to AZD1222 COVID-19 vaccine. Assay used: immunoSEQ multiplex PCR; TCRdb lists only in-frame clones, some missing. The sample contains 150,000 to 180,000 clones, 88% of which appear only once. Sequences were derived from peripheral blood, sampled on day 0 of AZD1222 vaccination. The receptor source for this set is an adult in good health.

The chain couples TRBV12-3 or TRBV12-4 to TRBJ1-5; no definite D call. Trimming removed 3 bases from V and 6 bases from J, with 6 bases in between. This CDR3 is 12 amino acids long. CDR3 sequence (DNA): TGTGCCAGCAGTTTCGTTGGTCAGCCCCAGCATTTT. Translated, it gives CASSFVGQPQHF.

The chain employs TRBV19 and TRBJ2-3; 10 nucleotides align to TRBD2. V shed 5 bases and J 6 bases; nucleotides not matched to a gene: 11. The CDR3 loop spans 16 amino acids. Germline loops: CDR1 LNHDA, CDR2 SQIVND (reference sequence). The CDR3 DNA is TGTGCCAGTAGTTCCCGGAAACTAGCGGGGTTGGATACGCAGTATTTT. It is translated as CASSSRKLAGLDTQYF.

This chain uses TRBV5-1 with TRBJ1-4; D perhaps matches TRBD1 (5 bases). The CDR3 is 14 residues long. Looked up from germline, CDR1 is SGHRS and CDR2 is YFSETQ. The V and J ends lost 0 bases and 2 bases respectively, with 5 bases between them. The CDR3 DNA sequence: TGCGCCAGCAGCTTGGGGGGCACTAATGAAAAACTGTTTTTT. Translated: CASSLGGTNEKLFF.

V gene TRBV5-6 combines with J gene TRBJ2-2; D may be TRBD2 (6 bases). CDR3 length: 17 amino acids. Germline CDR1 and CDR2: SGHDT and YYEEEE. V was pared by 5 bases and J by 0 bases, with 17 bases between. CDR3 bases: TGTGCCAGCAGGCCGAGACTAGGAACGGCGAACACCGGGGAGCTGTTTTTT. Residues: CASRPRLGTANTGELFF.

The J gene is TRBJ1-6, the V gene TRBV11-1; 9 positions agree with TRBD1. This CDR3 has 15 residues. Germline loops: CDR1 SGHAT, CDR2 FQDESV (reference sequence). Losses at the gene ends were 4 bases for V and 8 bases for J; bases not matched to a gene: 6. The CDR3 DNA sequence: TGTGCCAGCAGCTCGCGACAGGGGGACCATTCACCCCTCCACTTT. The encoded protein is CASSSRQGDHSPLHF.

This clone was seen a few times. CDR3: CASSLRGNRDRAKNIQYF. DNA for the CDR3: TGTGCCAGCAGTCTAAGGGGGAATCGGGACAGGGCCAAAAACATTCAGTACTTC. The rearrangement uses TRBV7-2 and TRBJ2-4; 8 nucleotides line up with TRBD1. The CDR3 totals 18 residues. The germline V gene encodes CDR1 SGHTA and CDR2 FQGNSA. The trim removed 6 bases at V and 1 base at J, leaving 14 bases unmatched.

The CDR3 spells CASSEASGGDGDTQYF. The CDR3 bases are TGTGCCAGTAGTGAAGCTAGCGGGGGGGACGGGGATACGCAGTATTTT. The chain employs TRBV19 and TRBJ2-3, with 12 bases that match TRBD2. The germline CDR1 and CDR2 sequences are LNHDA and SQIVND (reference sequence). The CDR3 consists of 16 residues. Trimming cost V 5 bases and J 6 bases; bases outside gene matches: 9.

This sequence joins TRBV9 and TRBJ2-7; D is ambiguous. This CDR3 has 15 residues. V was clipped by 0 bases and J by 0 bases, with 10 bases between them. Germline lookup yields CDR1 SGDLS and CDR2 YYNGEE. CDR3 loop: CASSVGVPPSYEQYF. CDR3 sequence (DNA): TGTGCCAGCAGCGTAGGGGTACCACCCTCCTACGAGCAGTACTTC.

This clone was recorded a few times. The rearrangement links TRBV7-2 to TRBJ1-3; 8 nucleotides align to TRBD1. Germline V CDR1 and CDR2: SGHTA, FQGNSA. The J segment lost 0 bases and the V segment lost 4 bases, leaving 8 bases of the junction unmatched. CDR3 length: 17 amino acids. The CDR3 protein is CASSSRTGPLSGNTIYF. CDR3 nucleotides: TGTGCCAGCAGCTCCAGGACAGGGCCACTCTCTGGAAACACCATATATTTT.

The genes are TRBV7-2 and TRBJ2-2; 12 positions agree with TRBD1. The CDR3 sequence is 16 residues long. Per germline, CDR1 SGHTA and CDR2 FQGNSA. The V and J ends lost 6 bases and 7 bases, in that order; junction bases with no gene match: 9. CDR3 sequence (DNA): TGTGCCAGCAGACCCCCGGGACAGGGGGCCGGCGGGGAGCTGTTTTTT. Its translation is CASRPPGQGAGGELFF.

This clone has a single count. The sample carries other DNA sequences with the same CDR3. V usage is TRBV5-5 and J usage is TRBJ1-3; D uncertain. This CDR3 region has 15 residues. V lost 2 bases and J 0 bases, leaving 9 bases between the germline ends. Germline-derived CDR1 and CDR2 are SGHKS and YYEKEE (reference sequence). This CDR3 reads CASSFGGLSGNTIYF. The CDR3 DNA reads TGTGCCAGCAGCTTTGGTGGTCTCTCTGGAAACACCATATATTTT.

The chain recombines TRBV4-3 with TRBJ2-5; D not resolved. CDR1 and CDR2 from the germline V gene are LGHNA and YSLEER. This CDR3 spans 16 amino acids. Trimming pared 0 bases from V and 9 bases from J, leaving 20 bases between. The CDR3 sequence: CASSQDKASRFTPQYF. CDR3 DNA: TGCGCCAGCAGCCAAGATAAGGCCTCCCGCTTTACGCCCCAGTACTTC.

V and J are TRBV11-2 and TRBJ1-1; D is unresolved. The germline V and J ends were trimmed by 3 bases and 0 bases, with 5 bases remaining between them. CDR3 length: 13 amino acids. Germline V gene sequence: CDR1 SGHAT, CDR2 FQNNGV. The CDR3 sequence is CASSLGVNTEAFF. The CDR3 bases are TGTGCCAGCAGCTTGGGCGTGAACACTGAAGCTTTCTTT.

The V call is TRBV5-4, the J call TRBJ1-1; D is unresolved. The V end lost 0 bases, the J end lost 11 bases, and 17 bases lay between the germline ends. Germline CDR1 SGHNT, CDR2 YYREEE (reference sequence). The CDR3 runs to 14 residues. CDR3 DNA: TGTGCCAGCAGCTTGGCCGTGGATCTCGGTTTGGCTTTCTTT. Protein sequence: CASSLAVDLGLAFF.

The rearrangement joins TRBV27 to TRBJ1-6; 7 bases are shared with TRBD1. CDR1 and CDR2 (germline): MNHEY, SMNVEV (reference sequence). This CDR3 is built from 13 residues. Losses at the gene ends were 7 bases for V and 9 bases for J; bases not matched to a gene: 6. CDR3 coding DNA: TGTGCCAGCAACGACAGGGTGGGTTCACCCCTCCACTTT. This encodes CASNDRVGSPLHF.

This clone was observed once. The rearrangement joins TRBV5-5 to TRBJ2-3, with a tentative D call TRBD2 (6 bases). Germline V CDR1 and CDR2: SGHKS, YYEKEE (reference sequence). Between the trimmed V and J ends, which lost 6 bases and 9 bases, there was a span of 20 bases. This CDR3 is built from 14 residues. The CDR3 bases are TGTGCCAGCAATGGAGGGGCGTTTCTCCTGACGCAGTATTTT. Protein product: CASNGGAFLLTQYF.

The V gene is TRBV5-1, the J gene TRBJ2-1; D tentatively fits TRBD1 or TRBD2 (6 bases each). The CDR3 spans 16 residues. Germline CDR1 and CDR2: SGHRS and YFSETQ. Trimming stripped 0 bases from V and 0 bases from J, with 10 bases between. The CDR3 is CASSLAGASSYNEQFF. The CDR3 nucleotides are TGCGCCAGCAGCTTGGCGGGGGCGAGCTCCTACAATGAGCAGTTCTTC.

This rearrangement joins TRBV5-4 to TRBJ2-3; the match to TRBD1 covers 9 bases. Trimming removed 0 bases from V and 4 bases from J; junction bases left unmatched: 6. The CDR3 sequence is 16 residues long. Germline-derived CDR1 and CDR2 are SGHNT and YYREEE (reference sequence). The CDR3 coding sequence is TGTGCCAGCAGCTTGGCGGGCACAGGGGGCGCAGATACGCAGTATTTT. Translation: CASSLAGTGGADTQYF.

DNA of the CDR3: TGTGCCAGCAGCCGGGACAGGAGCTCTGGGGCCAACGTCCTGACTTTC. Its translation: CASSRDRSSGANVLTF. The V and J genes are TRBV4-2 and TRBJ2-6; 8 bases are a match to TRBD1. Trimming at V came to 4 bases and at J to 0 bases, leaving 2 bases not matched to a gene. Looked up from germline, CDR1 is LGHNA and CDR2 is YNFKEQ. The CDR3 has 16 amino acids.

The chain has TRBV9 and TRBJ2-5; D might be TRBD1 or TRBD2, each matching 5 bases. The CDR3 is made up of 15 amino acids. Germline V gene sequence: CDR1 SGDLS, CDR2 YYNGEE. V was trimmed by 0 bases and J by 5 bases, leaving 14 bases between them. CDR3: CASSVAPRGEETQYF. The CDR3 nucleotides read TGTGCCAGCAGCGTAGCTCCTAGGGGAGAGGAGACCCAGTACTTC.

The chain employs TRBV27 and TRBJ2-7; TRBD1 agrees at 8 bases. The CDR3 extends over 15 amino acids. V dropped 5 bases and J dropped 2; count of bases not matched to a gene: 8. Germline V lookup: CDR1 MNHEY, CDR2 SMNVEV (reference sequence). The CDR3 DNA follows: TGTGCCAGCAGTAACTATGACAGGGGTCCCTACGAGCAGTACTTC. It is translated as CASSNYDRGPYEQYF.

V usage is TRBV19 and J usage is TRBJ2-3, with TRBD2 identical over 12 bases. This CDR3 spans 15 amino acids. V gave up 3 bases and J gave up 5 bases; unmatched junction bases: 3. Germline V gene sequence: CDR1 LNHDA, CDR2 SQIVND (reference sequence). In DNA form, the CDR3 reads TGTGCCAGTAGTATTCTAGCGGGGGGGCAAGATACGCAGTATTTT. This codes for CASSILAGGQDTQYF.

The rearrangement links TRBV15 to TRBJ2-5, with D hard to call. The CDR3 extends over 15 amino acids. Germline CDR1 LNHNV, CDR2 YYDKDF (reference sequence). Trimming pared 0 bases from V and 2 bases from J, leaving 10 bases between. CDR3 sequence reads: CATSREMGLQETQYF. CDR3 DNA: TGTGCCACCAGCAGAGAAATGGGATTACAAGAGACCCAGTACTTC.

The V and J genes are TRBV6-5 and TRBJ2-2, with 10 bases matching TRBD1. The CDR3 covers 15 residues. The J segment lost 0 bases and the V segment lost 6 bases, leaving 1 base of the junction unmatched. Looked up from germline, CDR1 is MNHEY and CDR2 is SVGAGI. The CDR3 is CASSGQGANTGELFF. CDR3 DNA sequence: TGTGCCAGCAGCGGACAGGGGGCGAACACCGGGGAGCTGTTTTTT.

The chain carries TRBV4-3 and TRBJ1-1; 7 bases are a match to TRBD1. The CDR3 totals 17 residues. Germline-derived CDR1 and CDR2 are LGHNA and YSLEER. Germline trimming cut 0 bases from V and 0 bases from J; bases unmatched to any gene: 7. CDR3 sequence reads: CASSQDPTGQLNTEAFF. The DNA of the CDR3 is TGCGCCAGCAGCCAAGACCCAACGGGACAGTTGAACACTGAAGCTTTCTTT.

The chain employs TRBV6-5 and TRBJ2-7, with TRBD1 matching 8 bases. V shed 6 bases and J 7 bases; nucleotides not matched to a gene: 11. CDR1 and CDR2 (germline): MNHEY, SVGAGI. This CDR3 comprises 14 residues. Here the CDR3 DNA reads TGTGCCAGCAGAAAACCCCAGGGGGCTGGTGAGCAGTACTTC. This sequence encodes CASRKPQGAGEQYF.

V is TRBV11-3 and J is TRBJ2-1; 11 bases fit TRBD2. CDR1 SGHNT and CDR2 YENEEA come from the germline V gene. The length of the CDR3 is 16 residues. The junction had 3 bases not matched to a gene; V was cut back by 1 base and J by 4 bases. The DNA of the CDR3 is TGTGCCAGCAGCTTAGGCCTAGCGGGGGGATACAATGAGCAGTTCTTC. This gives the protein CASSLGLAGGYNEQFF.

In DNA form, the CDR3 reads TGTGCCAGCAGCCGCATTCAGGGCACTGAAGCTTTCTTT. Translation gives CASSRIQGTEAFF. The gene calls are TRBV6-2 or TRBV6-3 and TRBJ1-1; tentative D call: TRBD1 (5 bases). V lost 6 bases and J lost 4, with 12 bases in between. Per germline, CDR1 MNHEY and CDR2 SVGEGT. The CDR3 length is 13 residues.

This clone showed up just a few times. J is TRBJ1-5 and V is TRBV10-1; TRBD1 matches 8 bases. The CDR3 is made up of 16 amino acids. The V and J ends lost 0 bases and 6 bases, in that order; junction bases with no gene match: 7. CDR1 is WNHNN, CDR2 SYGVQD, per germline (reference sequence). The CDR3 DNA is TGCGCCAGCAGTGAGTCGACACAGGGGGGTTCTCAGCCCCAGCATTTT. Amino acid sequence: CASSESTQGGSQPQHF.

This clone was found a few times. The V gene is TRBV6-5, the J gene TRBJ1-3; D perhaps matches TRBD1 (6 bases). Trimming took 4 bases from V and 4 from J, leaving 11 bases between them. Per germline, CDR1 MNHEY and CDR2 SVGAGI. The length of the CDR3 is 14 residues. In DNA, the CDR3 is TGTGCCAGCAGTTCTTTGGGGGCAGGAAACACCATATATTTT. Its protein product is CASSSLGAGNTIYF.